Each of the 10 T cell receptor beta chains below was sequenced from the same sample in a study of blood T cells in healthy people across ages. Using a J-beta primer mix together with a sample-barcoded 5' primer, a second PCR was run for roughly 6 to 11 cycles. TCRdb re-called the 5' RACE reads with MiXCR, one entry per CDR3 protein. Of over 500,000 distinct CDR3 sequences in the sample, approximately 52% were seen once. The specimen was blood. Receptors were obtained from a woman older than 75 in good health.

This clonotype was seen ten or more times. This chain links TRBV24-1 with TRBJ2-5; TRBD1 matches 7 bases. The CDR3 covers 16 residues. CDR1 is KGHDR, CDR2 SFDVKD, per germline. Trimming removed 4 bases from V and 5 bases from J; junction bases left unmatched: 12. CDR3 protein: CATSDENPRGLETQYF. The CDR3 nucleotides read TGTGCCACCAGTGACGAGAATCCCAGGGGGTTGGAGACCCAGTACTTC.

The chain's CDR3 is CASSTGLAGGRTQYF. The CDR3 bases are TGTGCCAGCAGCACGGGACTAGCGGGAGGTCGTACGCAGTATTTT. The chain carries TRBV14 and TRBJ2-3; 15 nucleotides agree with TRBD2. The CDR3 is 15 amino acids. In germline, CDR1 is SGHDN, CDR2 FVKESK. V shed 5 bases, J shed 8 bases, and the junction held 5 bases outside the gene matches.

The chain carries TRBV5-1 and TRBJ2-3; a weak D match, TRBD2 (6 bases). In germline, CDR1 is SGHRS, CDR2 YFSETQ. The V end lost 3 bases, the J end lost 3 bases, and 8 bases lay between the germline ends. This CDR3 comprises 13 residues. CDR3 bases: TGCGCCAGCAGCTACGCGGGGACAGATACGCAGTATTTT. Its translation is CASSYAGTDTQYF.

This clonotype was seen just once. V is TRBV28 and J is TRBJ1-2; D unresolved. V was trimmed by 5 bases and J by 4 bases, leaving 17 bases between them. Germline CDR1 reads MDHEN; CDR2 reads SYDVKM. The length of the CDR3 is 15 residues. The CDR3 DNA follows: TGTGCCAGCAGTACTCTCGGAGCCCTCACCTATGGCTACACCTTC. Its protein product is CASSTLGALTYGYTF.

This chain links TRBV15 with TRBJ2-3; no firm D call. V was trimmed by 6 bases and J by 0 bases, leaving 7 bases between them. CDR1 is LNHNV and CDR2 is YYDKDF in the germline V gene (reference sequence). There are 13 residues in the CDR3. This chain's CDR3 is CATRPDSTDTQYF. As DNA, the CDR3 is TGTGCCACCAGACCTGACAGCACAGATACGCAGTATTTT. Drawing the rest from reference TRBV15 and TRBJ2-3, the complete variable domain is DAMVIQNPRYQVTQFGKPVTLSCSQTLNHNVMYWYQQKSSQAPKLLFHYYDKDFNNEADTPDNFQSRRPNTSFCFLDIRSPGLGDTAMYLCATRPDSTDTQYFGPGTRLTVL.

This clonotype was recorded a few times. Just one base apart from a much larger clone, this may be a read error. The chain employs TRBV29-1 and TRBJ2-7, with TRBD2 as a possible D gene (6 bases). The V end was cut by 6 bases, the J end by 5 bases, with 14 bases between. The germline V gene has CDR1 SQVTM and CDR2 ANQGSEA. CDR3 length: 12 residues. This CDR3 is CSVATSMDEQYF. In nucleotides, the CDR3 is TGCAGCGTCGCGACTAGTATGGACGAGCAGTACTTC.

The V call is TRBV9, the J call TRBJ1-1; 7 bases map to TRBD1. Germline assignment: CDR1 SGDLS and CDR2 YYNGEE. J lost 7 bases, V lost 1 base, and 4 bases had no gene match. The CDR3 totals 13 residues. The CDR3 DNA sequence: TGTGCCAGCAGCGTACAGGGGGAGTTTGAAGCTTTCTTT. Its translation: CASSVQGEFEAFF.

CDR3 amino acids: CTSSLMIGQGEQYV. DNA of the CDR3: TGTACCAGCAGCTTAATGATTGGACAGGGCGAGCAGTACGTC. The chain has TRBV7-2 and TRBJ2-1; 8 bases are a match to TRBD1. The end of the DNA aligns better with TRBJ2-7, so the J call may be wrong. The germline CDR1 and CDR2 sequences are SGHTA and FQGNSA. The CDR3 totals 14 residues.

Points on this clonotype: This may arise from a read error, as a much more abundant clone is one base away. This chain joins TRBV7-3 and TRBJ2-1; D might be TRBD2 (6 bases). The germline gives CDR1 SGHTA, CDR2 FQGTGA. The CDR3 sequence is 13 residues long. Here the CDR3 reads CVSSFLANNEQFF. The CDR3 coding sequence is TGTGTCAGCAGCTTCCTAGCGAACAATGAGCAGTTCTTC.

The J gene is TRBJ2-5, the V gene TRBV6-5; 8 nucleotides align to TRBD2. From germline, CDR1 is MNHEY and CDR2 SVGAGI. The CDR3 sequence is 14 residues long. V was pared by 4 bases and J by 7 bases, with 8 bases of the junction left unmatched. CDR3 loop: CASSSKTSGSTQYF. CDR3 DNA sequence: TGTGCCAGCAGTTCCAAAACTAGCGGATCGACCCAGTACTTC.